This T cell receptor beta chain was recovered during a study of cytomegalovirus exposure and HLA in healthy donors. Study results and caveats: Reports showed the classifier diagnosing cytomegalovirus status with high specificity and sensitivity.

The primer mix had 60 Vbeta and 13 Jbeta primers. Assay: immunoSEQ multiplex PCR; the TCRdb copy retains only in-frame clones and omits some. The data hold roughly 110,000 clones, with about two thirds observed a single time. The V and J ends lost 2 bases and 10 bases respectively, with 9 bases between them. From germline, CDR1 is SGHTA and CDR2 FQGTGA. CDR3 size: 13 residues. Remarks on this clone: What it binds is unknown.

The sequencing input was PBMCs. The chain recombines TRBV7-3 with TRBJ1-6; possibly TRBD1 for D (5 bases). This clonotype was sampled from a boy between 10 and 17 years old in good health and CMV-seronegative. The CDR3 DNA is TGTGCCAGCAGCTTAGGGGCACGATCACCCCTCCACTTT. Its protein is CASSLGARSPLHF. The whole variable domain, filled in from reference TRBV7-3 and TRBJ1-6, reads GAGVSQTPSNKVTEKGKYVELRCDPISGHTALYWYRQSLGQGPEFLIYFQGTGAADDSGLPNDRFFAVRPEGSVSTLKIQRTERGDSAVYLCASSLGARSPLHFGNGTRLTVT.